The clone carrying this T cell receptor beta chain was counted between two and nine times. As yet, its antigen is unknown. These data originate in a study of esophageal squamous cell carcinoma under preoperative chemotherapy. The wider study: TCR repertoires were profiled from both peripheral blood T cells and tumor-infiltrating lymphocytes.

Documented time point: after preoperative PTX-NDP chemotherapy. Patients received paclitaxel-nedaplatin as preoperative chemotherapy before surgery. The study, taken as a whole, reports: Tumor-infiltrating lymphocytes showed no significant post-chemotherapy TCR diversity increase, unlike peripheral T cells. Paclitaxel-nedaplatin therapy caused immediate, substantial clonotype frequency changes.

CDR1 SGHNT and CDR2 YYREEE come from the germline V gene (reference sequence). CDR3 length: 16 residues. V trimming: 1 base; J trimming: 4 bases; junction bases outside the gene matches: 7. TCRdb analysed the PCR reads with MiXCR anew, one entry per CDR3 protein. Here the sample spans 32,000 or so distinct CDR3 sequences, under 60% being singletons. This specimen was acquired from a patient given preoperative chemotherapy. The genes are TRBV5-4 and TRBJ2-3; 9 bases agree with TRBD1. The sequence was obtained from a human donor with esophageal squamous cell carcinoma. The donor label of this sample is uncertain. CDR3 in DNA: TGTGCCAGCAGCTTGAGTTTGGACAGGGGTGCAGATACGCAGTATTTT. Its protein product is CASSLSLDRGADTQYF.